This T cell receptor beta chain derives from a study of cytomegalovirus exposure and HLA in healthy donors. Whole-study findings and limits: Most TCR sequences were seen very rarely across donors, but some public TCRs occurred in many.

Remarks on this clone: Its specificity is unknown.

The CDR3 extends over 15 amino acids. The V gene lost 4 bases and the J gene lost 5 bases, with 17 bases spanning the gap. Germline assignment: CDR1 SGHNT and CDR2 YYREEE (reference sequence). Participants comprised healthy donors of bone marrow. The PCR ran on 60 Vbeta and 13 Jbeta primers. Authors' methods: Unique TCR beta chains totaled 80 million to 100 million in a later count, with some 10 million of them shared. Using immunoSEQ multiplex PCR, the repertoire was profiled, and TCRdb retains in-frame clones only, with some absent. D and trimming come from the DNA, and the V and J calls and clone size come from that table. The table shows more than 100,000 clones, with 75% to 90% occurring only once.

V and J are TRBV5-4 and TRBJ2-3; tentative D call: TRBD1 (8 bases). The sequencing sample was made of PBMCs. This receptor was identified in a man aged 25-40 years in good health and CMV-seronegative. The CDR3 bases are TGTGCCAGCAGCCGATCGGACAGGGAGGGAGATACGCAGTATTTT. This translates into CASSRSDREGDTQYF.